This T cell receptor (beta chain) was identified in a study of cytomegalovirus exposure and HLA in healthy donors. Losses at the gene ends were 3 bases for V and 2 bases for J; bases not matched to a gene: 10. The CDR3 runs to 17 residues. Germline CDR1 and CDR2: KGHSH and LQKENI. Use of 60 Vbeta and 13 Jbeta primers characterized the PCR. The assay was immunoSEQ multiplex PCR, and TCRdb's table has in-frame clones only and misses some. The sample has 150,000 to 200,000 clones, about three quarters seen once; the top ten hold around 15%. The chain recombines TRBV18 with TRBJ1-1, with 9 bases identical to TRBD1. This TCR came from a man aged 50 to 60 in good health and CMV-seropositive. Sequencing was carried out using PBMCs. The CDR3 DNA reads TGTGCCAGCTCACCCCTCGGGACAGGGTCAGCTAACACTGAAGCTTTCTTT. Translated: CASSPLGTGSANTEAFF.